The 26 T cell receptor beta chains reported below all come from one sample, sequenced in a study of CD8+ T cells in alopecia areata. It was cDNA, reverse transcribed from extracted RNA, that served as the sequencing template. The assay was immunoSEQ multiplex PCR, and TCRdb's table has in-frame clones only and misses some. The top ten clones hold around 25% of a sample with 45,000 to 70,000 clones, around 96% of them seen once. The sample was CD8+ T cells sorted from blood, taken at week 0. These receptors all come from a human donor with alopecia areata.

This rearrangement joins TRBV7-9 to TRBJ1-4; D is uncertain. V was clipped by 5 bases and J by 3 bases, with 16 bases between them. This CDR3 has 16 residues. Per the germline V gene, CDR1 is SEHNR and CDR2 is FQNEAQ (reference sequence). The CDR3 spells CASSPSTGSSNEKLFF. CDR3 sequence (DNA): TGTGCCAGCAGCCCAAGTACGGGATCATCTAATGAAAAACTGTTTTTT.

The chain carries TRBV10-3 and TRBJ2-7; TRBD1 aligns across 7 bases. CDR3 size: 17 residues. Germline assignment: CDR1 ENHRY and CDR2 SYGVKD. Trimming took 3 bases from V and 1 from J; bases not matched to a gene: 12. CDR3 sequence (DNA): TGTGCCATCAGTGAATTGGGACAGCGGAGGATATCCTACGAGCAGTACTTC. The encoded protein is CAISELGQRRISYEQYF.

The gene calls are TRBV27 and TRBJ2-5, with D uncertain. V lost 4 bases to trimming and J lost 2 bases, with 20 bases between them. CDR3 length equals 17 residues. Germline values: CDR1 MNHEY, CDR2 SMNVEV (reference sequence). The CDR3 loop reads CASSSLARAIRQETQYF. CDR3 DNA sequence: TGTGCCAGCAGTTCCCTGGCCCGGGCGATTAGGCAAGAGACCCAGTACTTC.

The gene calls are TRBV27 and TRBJ1-1, with D maybe TRBD1 (6 bases). The V gene's germline CDR1 is MNHEY and CDR2 SMNVEV (reference sequence). The CDR3 has 14 amino acids. V lost 3 bases and J lost 2, with 10 bases in between. The CDR3 is CASSFTQGNTEAFF. CDR3 DNA sequence: TGTGCCAGCAGTTTCACACAGGGAAACACTGAAGCTTTCTTT.

The rearrangement uses TRBV7-9 and TRBJ1-6; D unclear. The CDR3 contains 12 residues. The V end lost 3 bases, the J end lost 10 bases, and 7 bases lay between the germline ends. Germline lookup yields CDR1 SEHNR and CDR2 FQNEAQ (reference sequence). This chain's CDR3 is CASSLGGSPLHF. The DNA for the CDR3 is TGTGCCAGCAGCTTGGGCGGGTCACCCCTCCACTTT.

The V gene is TRBV30, the J gene TRBJ1-1, with D tentatively TRBD1 (5 bases). The CDR3 totals 13 residues. V was trimmed by 5 bases and J by 4 bases, leaving 14 bases between them. CDR1 GTSNPN and CDR2 SVGIG come from the germline V gene (reference sequence). The CDR3 loop is CAWEGQPLTEAFF. In DNA, the CDR3 is TGTGCCTGGGAAGGACAACCACTCACTGAAGCTTTCTTT.

This chain links TRBV4-1 with TRBJ2-1, with D tentatively TRBD1 (7 bases). Trimming pared 1 base from V and 0 bases from J, leaving 13 bases between. CDR1 MGHRA and CDR2 YSYEKL come from the germline V gene. The CDR3 has 17 residues. CDR3 region: CASSQGAGQSSYNEQFF. In DNA form, the CDR3 reads TGCGCCAGCAGCCAAGGGGCGGGACAGAGCTCCTACAATGAGCAGTTCTTC.

This clone showed up just once. The chain couples TRBV27 to TRBJ1-6; the D gene is possibly TRBD1 (5 bases). Germline loops: CDR1 MNHEY, CDR2 SMNVEV (reference sequence). V was cut by 10 bases and J by 6 bases, with 10 bases left in between. CDR3 length equals 12 residues. CDR3 amino acids: CATSQVNSPLHF. CDR3 bases: TGTGCCACCTCACAGGTTAATTCACCCCTCCACTTT.

The chain is built from TRBV9 and TRBJ1-1; no clear D. V was pared by 9 bases and J by 0 bases, with 18 bases between. Germline CDR1 is SGDLS and CDR2 is YYNGEE. The CDR3 has 15 residues. The CDR3: CATSPLMLMNTEAFF. Here the CDR3 DNA reads TGTGCCACTTCCCCCCTAATGTTGATGAACACTGAAGCTTTCTTT.

The rearrangement links TRBV29-1 to TRBJ2-1; maybe TRBD2 (6 bases). Germline CDR1 and CDR2: SQVTM and ANQGSEA. This CDR3 is built from 12 residues. The V gene lost 7 bases and the J gene lost 5 bases, with 12 bases spanning the gap. CDR3 protein: CSAARGNNEQFF. In nucleotides, the CDR3 is TGCAGCGCTGCACGGGGGAACAATGAGCAGTTCTTC.

The J gene is TRBJ2-1, the V gene TRBV5-1, with D possibly called TRBD1 or TRBD2 (5 bases each). Germline-derived CDR1 and CDR2 are SGHRS and YFSETQ. Trimming left V 3 bases short and J 7 bases short, with 5 bases between. The CDR3 is made up of 11 amino acids. In DNA, the CDR3 is TGCGCCAGCAGCTGGGGGAATGAGCAGTTCTTC. It specifies CASSWGNEQFF.

This chain joins TRBV6-5 and TRBJ1-1, with 8 bases fitting TRBD1. This CDR3 comprises 14 residues. The germline V gene encodes CDR1 MNHEY and CDR2 SVGAGI. Trimming cost V 8 bases and J 0 bases; bases outside gene matches: 5. The CDR3 loop is CASRRQGLNTEAFF. CDR3 nucleotide sequence: TGTGCCAGCCGACGACAGGGGTTGAACACTGAAGCTTTCTTT.

This clone was detected only once. The chain links TRBV4-1 to TRBJ1-2, with 7 bases identical to TRBD1. The germline CDR1 and CDR2 sequences are MGHRA and YSYEKL. With 0 bases clipped from V and 4 bases from J, the junction kept 5 bases outside the gene matches. The CDR3 consists of 15 residues. The chain's CDR3 is CASSQEGQAPYGYTF. The CDR3, as DNA: TGCGCCAGCAGCCAAGAAGGACAGGCTCCCTATGGCTACACCTTC.

This chain uses TRBV12-5 with TRBJ2-5; the match to TRBD1 covers 10 bases. This CDR3 comprises 18 residues. The junction had 11 bases not matched to a gene; V was cut back by 0 bases and J by 4 bases. CDR1 and CDR2 from the germline V gene are LGHNT and FRNRAP. The CDR3: CASGLVSLPGQGRETQYF. CDR3 coding DNA: TGTGCTAGTGGTTTGGTATCTCTGCCGGGACAGGGGAGAGAGACCCAGTACTTC.

The chain combines TRBV7-8 with TRBJ2-7; TRBD2 matches 7 bases. J was trimmed by 3 bases and V by 2 bases; bases with no gene match: 13. Germline V gene lookup returns CDR1 SGHVS and CDR2 FQNEAQ. The CDR3 has 17 residues. The CDR3 DNA reads TGTGCCAGCAGCTTACCGCGGACTAGAAGGGTTGGCTACGAGCAGTACTTC. Its protein product is CASSLPRTRRVGYEQYF.

The J gene is TRBJ2-2, the V gene TRBV27, with TRBD1 as a possible D gene (6 bases). The V and J ends lost 6 bases and 6 bases respectively, with 20 bases between them. The CDR3 runs to 16 residues. Germline values: CDR1 MNHEY, CDR2 SMNVEV (reference sequence). The CDR3 DNA is TGTGCCAGCAGCTTCAGGGGCCCTGAGGGGGCCGGGGAGCTGTTTTTT. Encoded protein: CASSFRGPEGAGELFF.

The rearrangement uses TRBV5-6 and TRBJ2-1; 8 bases are shared with TRBD2. CDR1 is SGHDT and CDR2 is YYEEEE in the germline V gene. The CDR3 extends over 14 amino acids. The V segment lost 3 bases and the J segment 6 bases; nucleotides outside the gene matches: 5. The CDR3 DNA reads as TGTGCCAGCAGCTCCGGGGGGGCATCCAATGAGCAGTTCTTC. Translated: CASSSGGASNEQFF.

The rearrangement links TRBV29-1 to TRBJ2-7; D unresolved. Trimming left V 1 base short and J 2 bases short, with 3 bases between. From germline, CDR1 is SQVTM and CDR2 ANQGSEA. This CDR3 spans 11 amino acids. For the CDR3, the DNA is TGCAGCGTTGAAGCGGCCTACGAGCAGTACTTC. It encodes CSVEAAYEQYF.

The rearrangement links TRBV6-6 to TRBJ2-1; D might be TRBD1 (5 bases). CDR3 length: 14 amino acids. CDR1 and CDR2 (germline): MNHNY, SVGAGI (reference sequence). With 0 bases removed from V and 8 bases from J, the gap between germline ends came to 11 bases. CDR3 nucleotide sequence: TGTGCCAGCAGTTACTCGGGCAGGGTGCATGAGCAGTTCTTC. This codes for CASSYSGRVHEQFF.

The chain is built from TRBV19 and TRBJ1-2; D uncertain. The CDR3 runs to 10 residues. The germline V and J ends were trimmed by 6 bases and 6 bases, with 5 bases remaining between them. Germline CDR1 reads LNHDA; CDR2 reads SQIVND (reference sequence). Here the CDR3 reads CASSLNGYTF. CDR3 DNA: TGTGCCAGTAGCCTCAATGGCTACACCTTC. The full variable domain, in which reference TRBV19 and TRBJ1-2 provide the parts outside the CDR3, is DGGITQSPKYLFRKEGQNVTLSCEQNLNHDAMYWYRQDPGQGLRLIYYSQIVNDFQKGDIAEGYSVSREKKESFPLTVTSAQKNPTAFYLCASSLNGYTFGSGTRLTVV.

This clone appeared once. The V and J genes are TRBV29-1 and TRBJ2-5; 12 bases line up with TRBD1. This CDR3 comprises 17 residues. V trimming: 6 bases; J trimming: 2 bases; junction bases outside the gene matches: 13. Germline lookup yields CDR1 SQVTM and CDR2 ANQGSEA. The CDR3 here is CSVETGTGGAPQETQYF. The CDR3 DNA reads as TGCAGCGTGGAAACCGGGACAGGGGGCGCTCCGCAAGAGACCCAGTACTTC.

J is TRBJ2-1 and V is TRBV5-1; tentative D call: TRBD1 (6 bases). V gave up 3 bases and J gave up 14 bases, with 24 bases separating them. Germline V gene data show CDR1 as SGHRS and CDR2 as YFSETQ. The CDR3 is made up of 15 amino acids. CDR3 residues: CASSSGFEEVDRKFF. CDR3 sequence (DNA): TGCGCCAGCAGCTCCGGATTCGAGGAGGTGGACAGAAAGTTCTTC.

The genes are TRBV27 and TRBJ1-2, with D possibly TRBD1 on 6 matching bases. The V gene's germline CDR1 is MNHEY and CDR2 SMNVEV (reference sequence). The germline V and J ends were trimmed by 5 bases and 0 bases, with 10 bases remaining between them. There are 14 residues in the CDR3. The CDR3 loop reads CASSTRTANYGYTF. DNA for the CDR3: TGTGCCAGCAGTACCCGGACAGCTAACTATGGCTACACCTTC.

This chain connects TRBV19 to TRBJ2-2, with D possibly being TRBD2 (6 bases). This CDR3 has 15 residues. Germline V gene sequence: CDR1 LNHDA, CDR2 SQIVND (reference sequence). V was trimmed by 3 bases and J by 4 bases, leaving 12 bases between them. The CDR3 DNA reads as TGTGCCAGTAGTATGGGAGGAGGGAGCACCGGGGAGCTGTTTTTT. Protein sequence: CASSMGGGSTGELFF.

The chain carries TRBV5-1 and TRBJ2-7, with D uncertain. Trimming left V 0 bases short and J 7 bases short, with 11 bases between. The CDR3 has 13 residues. CDR1 and CDR2 from the germline V gene are SGHRS and YFSETQ. The CDR3 DNA follows: TGCGCCAGCAGCTTGGCGGGCCAACAAGAGCAGTACTTC. Translation: CASSLAGQQEQYF.

The rearrangement uses TRBV5-6 and TRBJ2-1; perhaps TRBD2 as D (6 bases). V was trimmed by 4 bases and J by 4 bases, leaving 18 bases between them. The germline V gene encodes CDR1 SGHDT and CDR2 YYEEEE. The CDR3 loop spans 16 amino acids. CDR3: CASSLAGLQPYNEQFF. As DNA, the CDR3 is TGTGCCAGCAGCCTGGCGGGACTTCAACCTTACAATGAGCAGTTCTTC.